The present entry profiles one T cell receptor (beta chain) with its context. Germline V gives CDR1 SGHAT, CDR2 FQNNGV. There are 13 residues in the CDR3. Germline trimming cut 0 bases from V and 8 bases from J; bases unmatched to any gene: 2. This specimen belongs to a study of blood T cell repertoires in COVID-19. Study information: Samples representing acute and convalescent COVID-19 were sourced from the United States, Italy and Spain. In each case, the material was cDNA or gDNA derived from T cells, B-cell-depleted T cells, or PBMCs.

Measured with immunoSEQ multiplex PCR; TCRdb has only the in-frame clones, and not every one. Of some 120,000 clones detected, roughly four fifths appear once; the ten largest clones hold roughly 12%. Sequenced: peripheral blood. The chain carries TRBV11-2 and TRBJ1-2, with 8 bases matching TRBD1. This TCR was sampled from a human donor in a cohort sampled during active COVID-19. CDR3 nucleotides: TGTGCCAGCAGCTTAGACCCAGGGGGCGGCTACACCTTC. As protein: CASSLDPGGGYTF.